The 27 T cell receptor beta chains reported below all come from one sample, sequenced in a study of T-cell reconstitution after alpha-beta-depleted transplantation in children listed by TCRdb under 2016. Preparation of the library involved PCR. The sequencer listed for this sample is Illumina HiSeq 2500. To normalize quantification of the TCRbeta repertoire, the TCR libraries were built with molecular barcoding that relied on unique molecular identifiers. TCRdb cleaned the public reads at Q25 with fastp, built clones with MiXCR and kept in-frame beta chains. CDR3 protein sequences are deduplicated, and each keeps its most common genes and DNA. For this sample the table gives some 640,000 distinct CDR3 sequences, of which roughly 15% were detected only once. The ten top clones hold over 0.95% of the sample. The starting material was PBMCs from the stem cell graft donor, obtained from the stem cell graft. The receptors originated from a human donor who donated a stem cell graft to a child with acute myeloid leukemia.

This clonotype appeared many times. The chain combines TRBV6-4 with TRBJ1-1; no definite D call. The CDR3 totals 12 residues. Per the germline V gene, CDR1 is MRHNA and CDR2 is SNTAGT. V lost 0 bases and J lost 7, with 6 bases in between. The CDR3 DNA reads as TGTGCCAGCAGTGACTCATGGGGTGAAGCTTTCTTT. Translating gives CASSDSWGEAFF.

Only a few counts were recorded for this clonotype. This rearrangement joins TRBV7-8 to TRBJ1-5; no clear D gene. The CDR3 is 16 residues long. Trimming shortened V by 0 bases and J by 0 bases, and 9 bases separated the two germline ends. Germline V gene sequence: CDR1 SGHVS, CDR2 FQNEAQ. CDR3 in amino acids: CASSLARTFSNQPQHF. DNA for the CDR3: TGTGCCAGCAGCTTAGCTCGCACTTTTAGCAATCAGCCCCAGCATTTT.

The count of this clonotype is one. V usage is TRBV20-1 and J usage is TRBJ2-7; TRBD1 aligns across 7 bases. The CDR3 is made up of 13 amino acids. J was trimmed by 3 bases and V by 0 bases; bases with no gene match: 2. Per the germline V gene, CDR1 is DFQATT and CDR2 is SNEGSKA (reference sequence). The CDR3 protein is CSARDDRDYEQYV. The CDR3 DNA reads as TGCAGTGCTAGAGACGACAGGGACTACGAGCAGTACGTC.

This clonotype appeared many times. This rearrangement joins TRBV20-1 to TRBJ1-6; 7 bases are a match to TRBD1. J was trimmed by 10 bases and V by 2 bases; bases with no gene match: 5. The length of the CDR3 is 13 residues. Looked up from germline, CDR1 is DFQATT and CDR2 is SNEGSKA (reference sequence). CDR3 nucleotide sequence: TGCAGTGCTAGACCTACAGGGGTCTCACCCCTCCACTTT. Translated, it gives CSARPTGVSPLHF.

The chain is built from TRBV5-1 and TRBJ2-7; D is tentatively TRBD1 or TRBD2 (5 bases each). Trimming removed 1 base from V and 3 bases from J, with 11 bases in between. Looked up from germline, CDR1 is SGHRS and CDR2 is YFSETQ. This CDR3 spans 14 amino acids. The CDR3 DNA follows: TGCGCCAGCAGCTTGAGGATGGGGGACTACGAGCAGTACTTC. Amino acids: CASSLRMGDYEQYF.

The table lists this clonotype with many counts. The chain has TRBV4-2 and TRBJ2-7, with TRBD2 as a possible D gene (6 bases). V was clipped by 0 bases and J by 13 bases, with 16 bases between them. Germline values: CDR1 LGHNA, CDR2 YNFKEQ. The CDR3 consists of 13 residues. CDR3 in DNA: TGTGCCAGCAGCCAAGAAGATCTGGGCGGGGCCTACTTC. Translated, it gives CASSQEDLGGAYF.

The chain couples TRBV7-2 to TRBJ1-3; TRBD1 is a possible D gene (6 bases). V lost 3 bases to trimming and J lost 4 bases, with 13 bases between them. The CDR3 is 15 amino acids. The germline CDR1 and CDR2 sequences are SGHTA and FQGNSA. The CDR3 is CASSFGPGGGNTIYF. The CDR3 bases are TGTGCCAGCAGCTTCGGTCCCGGGGGCGGAAACACCATATATTTT.

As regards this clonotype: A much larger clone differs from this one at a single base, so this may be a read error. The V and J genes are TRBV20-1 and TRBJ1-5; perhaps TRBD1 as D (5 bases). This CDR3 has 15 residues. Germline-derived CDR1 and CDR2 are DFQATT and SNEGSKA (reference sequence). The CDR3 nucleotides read TGCAGTGCCAGCCCCGGGCAGGGCTTTCATCAGCCCCGGCATTTT. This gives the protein CSASPGQGFHQPRHF.

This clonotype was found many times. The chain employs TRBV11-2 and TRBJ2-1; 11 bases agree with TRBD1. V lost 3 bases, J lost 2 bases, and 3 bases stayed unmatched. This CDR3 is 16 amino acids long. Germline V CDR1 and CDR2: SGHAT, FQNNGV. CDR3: CASSLGTGGTYNEQFF. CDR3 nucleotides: TGTGCCAGCAGCTTGGGGACAGGGGGTACCTACAATGAGCAGTTCTTC.

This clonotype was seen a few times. This CDR3 reads CASSESGKRGRDTQYF. CDR3 DNA sequence: TGCGCCAGCAGTGAGTCGGGGAAGCGGGGGAGAGATACGCAGTATTTT. The chain combines TRBV10-2 with TRBJ2-3; TRBD2 matches 8 bases. The CDR3 sequence is 16 residues long. The trim removed 0 bases at V and 5 bases at J, leaving 7 bases unmatched. Looked up from germline, CDR1 is WSHSY and CDR2 is SAAADI.

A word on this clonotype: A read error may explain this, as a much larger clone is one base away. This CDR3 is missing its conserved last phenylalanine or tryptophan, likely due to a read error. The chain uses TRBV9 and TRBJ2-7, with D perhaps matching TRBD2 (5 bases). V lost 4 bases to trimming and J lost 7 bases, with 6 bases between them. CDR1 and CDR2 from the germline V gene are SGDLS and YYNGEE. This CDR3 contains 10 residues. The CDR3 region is CASSPGEQYL. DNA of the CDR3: TGTGCCAGCAGCCCGGGGGAGCAGTACCTC.

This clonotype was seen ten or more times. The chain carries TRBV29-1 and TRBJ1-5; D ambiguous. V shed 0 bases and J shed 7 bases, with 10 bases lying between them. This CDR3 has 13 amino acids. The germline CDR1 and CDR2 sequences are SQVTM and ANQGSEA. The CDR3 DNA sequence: TGCAGCGTTGAAGAGGGTCCCGGGCAGCCCCAGCATTTT. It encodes CSVEEGPGQPQHF. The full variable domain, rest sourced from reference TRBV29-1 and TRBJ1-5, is SAVISQKPSRDICQRGTSLTIQCQVDSQVTMMFWYRQQPGQSLTLIATANQGSEATYESGFVIDKFPISRPNLTFSTLTVSNMSPEDSSIYLCSVEEGPGQPQHFGDGTRLSIL.

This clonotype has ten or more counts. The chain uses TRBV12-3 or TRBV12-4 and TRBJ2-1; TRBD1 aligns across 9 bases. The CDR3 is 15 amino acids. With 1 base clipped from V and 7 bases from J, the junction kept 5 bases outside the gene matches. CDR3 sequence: CASSLGDRVMNEQFF. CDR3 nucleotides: TGTGCCAGCAGTTTAGGGGACAGGGTTATGAATGAGCAGTTCTTC.

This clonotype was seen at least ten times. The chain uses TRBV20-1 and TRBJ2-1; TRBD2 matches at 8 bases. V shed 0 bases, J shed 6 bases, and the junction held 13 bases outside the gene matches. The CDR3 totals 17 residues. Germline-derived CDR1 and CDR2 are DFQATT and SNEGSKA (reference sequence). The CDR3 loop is CSARELWGGGQINEQFF. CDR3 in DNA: TGCAGTGCTAGAGAGTTATGGGGCGGGGGGCAAATCAATGAGCAGTTCTTC.

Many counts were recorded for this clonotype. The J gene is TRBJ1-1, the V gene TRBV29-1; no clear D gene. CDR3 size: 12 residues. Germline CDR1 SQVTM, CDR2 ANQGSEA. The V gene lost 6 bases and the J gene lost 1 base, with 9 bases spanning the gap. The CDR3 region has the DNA TGCAGCGTACGTGGGTGGAACACTGAAGCTTTCTTT. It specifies CSVRGWNTEAFF.

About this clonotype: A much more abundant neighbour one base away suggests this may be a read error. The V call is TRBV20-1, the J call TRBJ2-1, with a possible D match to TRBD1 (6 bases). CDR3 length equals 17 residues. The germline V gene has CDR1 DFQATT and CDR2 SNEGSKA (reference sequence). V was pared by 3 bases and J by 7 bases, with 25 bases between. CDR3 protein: CSASQTPRISGANEQFF. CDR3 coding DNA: TGCAGTGCTAGCCAAACCCCTAGGATTTCAGGGGCGAATGAGCAGTTCTTC.

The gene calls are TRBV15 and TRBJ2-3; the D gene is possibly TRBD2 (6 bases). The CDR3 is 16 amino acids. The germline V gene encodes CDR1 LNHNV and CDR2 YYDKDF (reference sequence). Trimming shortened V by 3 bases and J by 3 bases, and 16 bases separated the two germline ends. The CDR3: CATSRRGTGETDTQYF. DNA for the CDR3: TGTGCCACCAGCAGGCGAGGGACTGGTGAAACAGATACGCAGTATTTT.

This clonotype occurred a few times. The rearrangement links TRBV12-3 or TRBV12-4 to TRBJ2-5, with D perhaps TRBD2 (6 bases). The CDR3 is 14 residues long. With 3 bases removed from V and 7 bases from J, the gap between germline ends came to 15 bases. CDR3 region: CASSFREDSATQYF. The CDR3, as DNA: TGTGCCAGCAGTTTTAGGGAGGACTCGGCGACCCAGTACTTC.

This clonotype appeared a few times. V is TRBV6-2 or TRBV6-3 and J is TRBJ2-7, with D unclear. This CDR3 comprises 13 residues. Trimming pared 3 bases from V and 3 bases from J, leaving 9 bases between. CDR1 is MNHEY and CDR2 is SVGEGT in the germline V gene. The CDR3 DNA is TGTGCCAGCAGTTATGCGGCCGTCTACGAGCAGTACGTC. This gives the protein CASSYAAVYEQYV.

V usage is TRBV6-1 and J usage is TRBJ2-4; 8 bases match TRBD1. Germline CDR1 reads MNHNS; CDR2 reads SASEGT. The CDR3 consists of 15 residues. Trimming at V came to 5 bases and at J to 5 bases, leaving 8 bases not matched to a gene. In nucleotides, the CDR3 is TGTGCCAGCAGTCCCCGAGGGACAGGCCAAAACATTCAGTACTTC. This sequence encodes CASSPRGTGQNIQYF.

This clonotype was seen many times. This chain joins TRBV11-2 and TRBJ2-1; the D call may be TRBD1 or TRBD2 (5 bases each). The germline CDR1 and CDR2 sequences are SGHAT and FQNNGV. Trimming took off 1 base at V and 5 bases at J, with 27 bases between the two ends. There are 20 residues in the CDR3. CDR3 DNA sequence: TGTGCCAGCAGCTTAGGGGGACGGAGTCAGCTGAGACAATATCACAATGAGCAGTTCTTC. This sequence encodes CASSLGGRSQLRQYHNEQFF.

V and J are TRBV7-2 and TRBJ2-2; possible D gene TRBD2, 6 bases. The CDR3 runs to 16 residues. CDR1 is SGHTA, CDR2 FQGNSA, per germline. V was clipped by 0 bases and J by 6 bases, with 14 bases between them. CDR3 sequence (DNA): TGTGCCAGCAGCTTAGCGCGGGACCCGAAAGCCGGGGAGCTGTTTTTT. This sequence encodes CASSLARDPKAGELFF.

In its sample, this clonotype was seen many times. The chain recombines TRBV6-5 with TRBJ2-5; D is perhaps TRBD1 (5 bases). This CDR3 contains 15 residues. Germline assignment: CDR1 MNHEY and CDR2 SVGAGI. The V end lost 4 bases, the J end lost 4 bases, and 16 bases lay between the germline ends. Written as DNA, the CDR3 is TGTGCCAGCAGTTCAGGACAAGATCAATCAGAGACCCAGTACTTC. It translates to CASSSGQDQSETQYF.

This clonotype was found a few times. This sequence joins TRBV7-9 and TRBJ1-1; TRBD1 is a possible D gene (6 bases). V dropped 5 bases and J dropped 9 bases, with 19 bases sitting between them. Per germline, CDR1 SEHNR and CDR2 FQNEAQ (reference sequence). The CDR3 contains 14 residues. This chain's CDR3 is CASSASGHRDQAFF. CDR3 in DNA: TGTGCCAGCAGCGCCTCGGGACACAGGGACCAAGCTTTCTTT.

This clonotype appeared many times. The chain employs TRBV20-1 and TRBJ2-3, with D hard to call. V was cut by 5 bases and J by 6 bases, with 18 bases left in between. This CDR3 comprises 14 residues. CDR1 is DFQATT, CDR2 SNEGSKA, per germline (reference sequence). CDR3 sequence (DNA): TGCAGTGCTTACCCCCCGCCAAAAACGGATACGCAGTATTTT. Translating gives CSAYPPPKTDTQYF.

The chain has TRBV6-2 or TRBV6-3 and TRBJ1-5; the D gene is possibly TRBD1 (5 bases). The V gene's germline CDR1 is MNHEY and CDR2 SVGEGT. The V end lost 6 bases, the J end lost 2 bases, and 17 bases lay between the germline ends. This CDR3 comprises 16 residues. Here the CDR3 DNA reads TGTGCCAGCAGACTACGGGGGACTAAGGGCAATCAGCCCCAGCATTTT. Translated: CASRLRGTKGNQPQHF.

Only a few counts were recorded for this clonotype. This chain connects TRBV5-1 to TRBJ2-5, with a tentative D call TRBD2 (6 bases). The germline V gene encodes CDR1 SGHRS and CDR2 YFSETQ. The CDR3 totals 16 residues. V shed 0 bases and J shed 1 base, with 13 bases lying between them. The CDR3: CASSLGMRDFQETQYF. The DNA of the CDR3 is TGCGCCAGCAGCTTGGGAATGCGGGACTTCCAAGAGACCCAGTACTTC.